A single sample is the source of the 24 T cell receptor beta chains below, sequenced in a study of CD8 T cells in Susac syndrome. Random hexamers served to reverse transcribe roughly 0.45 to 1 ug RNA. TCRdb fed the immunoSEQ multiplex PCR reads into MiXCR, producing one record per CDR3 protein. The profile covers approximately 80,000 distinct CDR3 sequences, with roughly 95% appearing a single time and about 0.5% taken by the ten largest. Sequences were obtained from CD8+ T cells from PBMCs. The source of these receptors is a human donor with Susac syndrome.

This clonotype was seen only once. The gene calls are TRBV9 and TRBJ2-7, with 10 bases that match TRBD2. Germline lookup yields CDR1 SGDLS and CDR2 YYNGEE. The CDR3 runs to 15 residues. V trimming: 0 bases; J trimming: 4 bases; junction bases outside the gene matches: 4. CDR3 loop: CASSVAASGGYEQYF. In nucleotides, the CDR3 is TGTGCCAGCAGCGTAGCGGCTAGCGGGGGATACGAGCAGTACTTC. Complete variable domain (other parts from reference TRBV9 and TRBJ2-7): DSGVTQTPKHLITATGQRVTLRCSPRSGDLSVYWYQQSLDQGLQFLIQYYNGEERAKGNILERFSAQQFPDLHSELNLSSLELGDSALYFCASSVAASGGYEQYFGPGTRLTVT.

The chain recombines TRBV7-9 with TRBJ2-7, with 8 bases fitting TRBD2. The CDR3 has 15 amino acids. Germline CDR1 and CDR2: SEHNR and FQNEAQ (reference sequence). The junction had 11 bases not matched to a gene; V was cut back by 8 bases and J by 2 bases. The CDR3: CASGVAGGGPYEQYF. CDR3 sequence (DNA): TGTGCCAGCGGAGTTGCCGGGGGGGGCCCCTACGAGCAGTACTTC.

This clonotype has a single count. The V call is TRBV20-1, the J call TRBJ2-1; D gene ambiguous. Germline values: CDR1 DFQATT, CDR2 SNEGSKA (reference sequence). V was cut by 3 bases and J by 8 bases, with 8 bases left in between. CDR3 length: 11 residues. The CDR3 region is CSARGFDEQFF. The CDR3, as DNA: TGCAGTGCTAGGGGATTTGATGAGCAGTTCTTC.

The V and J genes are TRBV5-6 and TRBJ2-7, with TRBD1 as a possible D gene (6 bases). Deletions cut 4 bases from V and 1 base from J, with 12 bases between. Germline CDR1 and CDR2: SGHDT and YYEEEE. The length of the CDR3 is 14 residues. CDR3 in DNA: TGTGCCAGCAGCGTCAGGACAGATTCCTACGAGCAGTACTTC. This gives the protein CASSVRTDSYEQYF.

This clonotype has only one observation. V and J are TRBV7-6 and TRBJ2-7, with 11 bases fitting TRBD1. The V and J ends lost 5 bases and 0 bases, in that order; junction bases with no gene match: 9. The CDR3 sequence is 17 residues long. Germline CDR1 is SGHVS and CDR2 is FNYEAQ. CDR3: CASSPRGQGALSYEQYF. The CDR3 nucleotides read TGTGCCAGCAGCCCGCGAGGACAGGGGGCCCTCTCCTACGAGCAGTACTTC.

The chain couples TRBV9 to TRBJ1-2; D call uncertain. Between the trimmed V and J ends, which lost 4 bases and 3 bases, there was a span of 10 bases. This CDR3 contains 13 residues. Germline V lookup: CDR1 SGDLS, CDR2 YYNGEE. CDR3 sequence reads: CASSLRLYYGYTF. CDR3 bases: TGTGCCAGCAGCCTACGGCTCTACTATGGCTACACCTTC. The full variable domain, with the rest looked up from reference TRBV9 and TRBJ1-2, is DSGVTQTPKHLITATGQRVTLRCSPRSGDLSVYWYQQSLDQGLQFLIQYYNGEERAKGNILERFSAQQFPDLHSELNLSSLELGDSALYFCASSLRLYYGYTFGSGTRLTVV.

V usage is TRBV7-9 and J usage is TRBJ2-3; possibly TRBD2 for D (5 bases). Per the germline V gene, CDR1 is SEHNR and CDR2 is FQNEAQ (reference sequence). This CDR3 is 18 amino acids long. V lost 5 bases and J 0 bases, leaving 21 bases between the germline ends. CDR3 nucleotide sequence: TGTGCCAGCAGCCCCAGGACGGGGAGCGACTCTAGCACAGATACGCAGTATTTT. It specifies CASSPRTGSDSSTDTQYF. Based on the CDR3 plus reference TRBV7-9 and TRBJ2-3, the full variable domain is DTGVSQNPRHKITKRGQNVTFRCDPISEHNRLYWYRQTLGQGPEFLTYFQNEAQLEKSRLLSDRFSAERPKGSFSTLEIQRTEQGDSAMYLCASSPRTGSDSSTDTQYFGPGTRLTVL.

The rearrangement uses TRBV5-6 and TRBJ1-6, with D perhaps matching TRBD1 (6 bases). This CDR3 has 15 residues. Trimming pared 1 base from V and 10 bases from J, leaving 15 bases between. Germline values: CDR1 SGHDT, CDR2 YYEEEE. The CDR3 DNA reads TGTGCCAGCAGCTTGCTTCGACAGGTGCGATCACCCCTCCACTTT. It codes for CASSLLRQVRSPLHF.

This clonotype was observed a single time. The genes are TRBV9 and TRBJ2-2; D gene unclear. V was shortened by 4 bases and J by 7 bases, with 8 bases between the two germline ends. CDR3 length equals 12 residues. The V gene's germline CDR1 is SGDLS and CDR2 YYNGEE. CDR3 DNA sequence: TGTGCCAGCAGCTCAACGAACGGGGAGCTGTTTTTT. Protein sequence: CASSSTNGELFF.

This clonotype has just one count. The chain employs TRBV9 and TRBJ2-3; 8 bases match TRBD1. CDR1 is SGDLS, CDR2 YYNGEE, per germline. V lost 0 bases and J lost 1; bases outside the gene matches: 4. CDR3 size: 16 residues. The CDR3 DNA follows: TGTGCCAGCAGCGTAGAGACAGGGGCTGGCACAGATACGCAGTATTTT. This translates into CASSVETGAGTDTQYF. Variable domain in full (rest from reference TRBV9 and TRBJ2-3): DSGVTQTPKHLITATGQRVTLRCSPRSGDLSVYWYQQSLDQGLQFLIQYYNGEERAKGNILERFSAQQFPDLHSELNLSSLELGDSALYFCASSVETGAGTDTQYFGPGTRLTVL.

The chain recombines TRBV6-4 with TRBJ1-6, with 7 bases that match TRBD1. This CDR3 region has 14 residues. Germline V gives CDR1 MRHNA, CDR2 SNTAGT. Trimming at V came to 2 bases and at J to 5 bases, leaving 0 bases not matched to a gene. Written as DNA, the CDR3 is TGTGCCAGCAGTGACGGGACAGATAATTCACCCCTCCACTTT. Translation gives CASSDGTDNSPLHF.

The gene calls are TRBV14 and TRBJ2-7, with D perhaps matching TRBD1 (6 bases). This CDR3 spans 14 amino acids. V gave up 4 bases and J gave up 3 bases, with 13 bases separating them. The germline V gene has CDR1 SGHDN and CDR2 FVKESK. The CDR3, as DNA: TGTGCCAGCAGCCTCTCCGGACAGTTCTACGAGCAGTACTTC. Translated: CASSLSGQFYEQYF.

Here the CDR3 DNA reads TGTGCCAGCAGCCAAAGGGACTTTGAAGCTTTCTTT. Protein: CASSQRDFEAFF. This chain links TRBV3-1 with TRBJ1-1, with D perhaps matching TRBD1 (5 bases). The V end was cut by 2 bases, the J end by 7 bases, with 8 bases between. CDR3 length equals 12 residues. CDR1 is LGHDT and CDR2 is YNNKEL in the germline V gene (reference sequence).

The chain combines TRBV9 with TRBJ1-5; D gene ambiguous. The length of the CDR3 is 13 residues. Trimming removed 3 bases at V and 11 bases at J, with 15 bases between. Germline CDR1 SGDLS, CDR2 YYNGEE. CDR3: CASSGPQEVTQHF. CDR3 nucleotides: TGTGCCAGCAGCGGGCCCCAAGAGGTGACCCAGCATTTT.

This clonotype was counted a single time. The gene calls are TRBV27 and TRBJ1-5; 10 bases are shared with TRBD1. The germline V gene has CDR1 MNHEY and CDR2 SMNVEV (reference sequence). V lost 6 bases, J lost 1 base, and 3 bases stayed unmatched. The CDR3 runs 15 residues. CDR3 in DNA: TGTGCCAGCAGACGGACAGGGGGAAGCAATCAGCCCCAGCATTTT. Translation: CASRRTGGSNQPQHF.

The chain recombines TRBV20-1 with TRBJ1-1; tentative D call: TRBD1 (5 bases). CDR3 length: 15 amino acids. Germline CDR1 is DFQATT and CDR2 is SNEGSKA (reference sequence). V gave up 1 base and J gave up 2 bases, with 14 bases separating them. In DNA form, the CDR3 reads TGCAGTGCTAGAGTCGCAGACAGCTCCAACACTGAAGCTTTCTTT. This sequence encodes CSARVADSSNTEAFF.

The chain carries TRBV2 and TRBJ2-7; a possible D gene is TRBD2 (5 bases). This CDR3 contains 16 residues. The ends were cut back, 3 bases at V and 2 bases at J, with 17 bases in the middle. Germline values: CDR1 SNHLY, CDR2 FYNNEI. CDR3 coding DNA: TGTGCCAGCAGTGACCCTGCTCCGGGAAACCCCTACGAGCAGTACTTC. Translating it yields CASSDPAPGNPYEQYF.

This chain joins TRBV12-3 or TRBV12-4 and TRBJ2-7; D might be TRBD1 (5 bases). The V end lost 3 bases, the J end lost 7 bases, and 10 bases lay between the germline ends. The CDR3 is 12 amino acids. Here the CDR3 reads CASSFTRQEQYF. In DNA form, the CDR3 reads TGTGCCAGCAGTTTTACCCGACAGGAGCAGTACTTC.

CDR3 sequence: CASSTGQFLAKNIQYF. The CDR3 DNA sequence: TGTGCCAGCAGCACGGGACAGTTCCTAGCCAAAAACATTCAGTACTTC. V is TRBV5-4 and J is TRBJ2-4; 7 nucleotides line up with TRBD1. The CDR3 spans 16 residues. V lost 4 bases and J lost 0; bases outside the gene matches: 7. Looked up from germline, CDR1 is SGHNT and CDR2 is YYREEE (reference sequence).

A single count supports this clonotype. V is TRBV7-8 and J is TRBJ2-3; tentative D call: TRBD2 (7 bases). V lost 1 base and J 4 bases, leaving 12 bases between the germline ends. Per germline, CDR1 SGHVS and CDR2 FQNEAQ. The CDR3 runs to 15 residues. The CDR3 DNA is TGTGCCAGCAGCTTAGGAGGGGAGGGGGCAGATACGCAGTATTTT. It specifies CASSLGGEGADTQYF.

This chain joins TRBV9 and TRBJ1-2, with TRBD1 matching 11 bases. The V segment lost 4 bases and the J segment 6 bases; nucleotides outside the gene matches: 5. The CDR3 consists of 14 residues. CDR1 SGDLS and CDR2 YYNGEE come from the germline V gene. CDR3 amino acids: CASSSGTGGNGYTF. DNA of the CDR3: TGTGCCAGCAGCTCGGGGACAGGGGGAAATGGCTACACCTTC.

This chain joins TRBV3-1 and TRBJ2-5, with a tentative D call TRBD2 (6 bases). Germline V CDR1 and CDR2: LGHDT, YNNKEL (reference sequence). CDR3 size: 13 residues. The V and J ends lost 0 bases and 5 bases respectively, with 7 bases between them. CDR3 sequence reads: CASSQEGGETQYF. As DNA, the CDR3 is TGTGCCAGCAGCCAAGAAGGAGGGGAGACCCAGTACTTC.

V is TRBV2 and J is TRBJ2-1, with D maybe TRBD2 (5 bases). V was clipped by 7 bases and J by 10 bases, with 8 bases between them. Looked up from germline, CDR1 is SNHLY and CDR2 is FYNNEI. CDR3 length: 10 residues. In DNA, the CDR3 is TGTGCCAGCATCACGGGGGAGCAGTTCTTC. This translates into CASITGEQFF.

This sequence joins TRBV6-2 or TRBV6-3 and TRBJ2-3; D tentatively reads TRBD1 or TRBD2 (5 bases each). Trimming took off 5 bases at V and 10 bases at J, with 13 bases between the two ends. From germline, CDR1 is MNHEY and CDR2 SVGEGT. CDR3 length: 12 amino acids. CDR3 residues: CASSPDRAAQYF. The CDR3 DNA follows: TGTGCCAGCAGTCCCGACAGAGCGGCGCAGTATTTT.